Following are 27 T cell receptor beta chains from one sample sequenced in a study of PD-L1 blockade in urothelial cancer (dated by TCRdb to 2017 to 2019). Library generation was performed with the immunoSEQ multiplex PCR assay. TCRdb retrieved this table from immuneACCESS and kept in-frame rearrangements only. Not all clones are present; in checked studies, unresolved V genes account for under half, and no reason is known for the remainder. The sample data list around 40,000 clones, and 80% to 90% of these were observed just once. The ten largest account for about 17% of the sample. Sequencing used PBMCs, obtained around atezolizumab (anti-PD-L1) treatment. The source is a man in his 60s with urothelial cancer.

J is TRBJ2-3 and V is TRBV2, with 9 bases lining up with TRBD1. The germline V gene encodes CDR1 SNHLY and CDR2 FYNNEI. The CDR3 contains 13 residues. Unmatched junction bases numbered 4, after V lost 8 bases and J lost 4 bases. The CDR3 reads CASETGGADTQYF. The CDR3 bases are TGTGCCAGCGAGACAGGGGGGGCAGATACGCAGTATTTT.

This sequence joins TRBV19 and TRBJ2-1; D may be TRBD2 (8 bases). The germline V gene has CDR1 LNHDA and CDR2 SQIVND (reference sequence). The germline V and J ends were trimmed by 3 bases and 4 bases, with 22 bases remaining between them. The CDR3 contains 18 residues. The CDR3 nucleotides read TGTGCCAGTAGTATCCTCAGGGGGGTAGCGGGGATGTACAATGAGCAGTTCTTC. Translation: CASSILRGVAGMYNEQFF.

This chain connects TRBV28 to TRBJ1-2; TRBD1 might be the D (5 bases). The germline V gene encodes CDR1 MDHEN and CDR2 SYDVKM. The CDR3 totals 12 residues. Trimming took off 10 bases at V and 8 bases at J, with 17 bases between the two ends. The CDR3 DNA is TGTGCCATCGGGGGGGAATTGTGGGGCTACACCTTC. The encoded protein is CAIGGELWGYTF.

The chain recombines TRBV5-6 with TRBJ2-1; D perhaps matches TRBD2 (5 bases). The V and J ends lost 4 bases and 0 bases respectively, with 11 bases between them. Germline CDR1 is SGHDT and CDR2 is YYEEEE. The CDR3 is made up of 15 amino acids. CDR3 sequence (DNA): TGTGCCAGCAGCCCCGGGATTAACTCCTACAATGAGCAGTTCTTC. This gives the protein CASSPGINSYNEQFF.

CDR3 DNA: TGTGCCAGCAGCTTGGTTAGCCGAAACAATGAGCAGTTCTTC. Its protein product is CASSLVSRNNEQFF. The chain links TRBV5-6 to TRBJ2-1; D gene ambiguous. This CDR3 is built from 14 residues. V gave up 0 bases and J gave up 5 bases, with 9 bases separating them. The germline CDR1 and CDR2 sequences are SGHDT and YYEEEE.

The V and J genes are TRBV27 and TRBJ2-3; 9 nucleotides agree with TRBD2. CDR3 size: 16 residues. Germline V CDR1 and CDR2: MNHEY, SMNVEV (reference sequence). V dropped 3 bases and J dropped 6; count of bases not matched to a gene: 10. The CDR3 is CASSLAGGRWGDTQYF. CDR3 DNA: TGTGCCAGCAGTTTGGCGGGGGGGCGGTGGGGGGATACGCAGTATTTT.

The chain combines TRBV19 with TRBJ2-2, with TRBD2 matching over 10 bases. The CDR3 length is 19 residues. J was trimmed by 5 bases and V by 5 bases; bases with no gene match: 17. CDR1 and CDR2 from the germline V gene are LNHDA and SQIVND (reference sequence). The CDR3 here is CASSPPTLGASGGTGELFF. CDR3 bases: TGTGCCAGTAGTCCTCCTACTCTAGGGGCTAGCGGGGGAACCGGGGAGCTGTTTTTT.

The chain combines TRBV18 with TRBJ2-1; the match to TRBD2 covers 8 bases. CDR1 is KGHSH and CDR2 is LQKENI in the germline V gene. V was clipped by 0 bases and J by 6 bases; unmatched bases: 7. This CDR3 has 16 amino acids. The CDR3 nucleotides are TGTGCCAGCTCACCACCGGGCGGGGGGAGTGTCAATGAGCAGTTCTTC. It codes for CASSPPGGGSVNEQFF.

The chain couples TRBV29-1 to TRBJ2-7; no clear D gene. V dropped 4 bases and J dropped 1 base, with 5 bases sitting between them. The V gene's germline CDR1 is SQVTM and CDR2 ANQGSEA. The CDR3 runs to 11 residues. The CDR3 spells CSVVQSYEQYF. The CDR3 region has the DNA TGCAGCGTTGTCCAGTCCTACGAGCAGTACTTC.

J is TRBJ2-3 and V is TRBV6-6, with 7 bases aligning to TRBD2. V shed 4 bases and J 11 bases; nucleotides not matched to a gene: 18. The CDR3 runs 16 residues. Per germline, CDR1 MNHNY and CDR2 SVGAGI (reference sequence). CDR3 sequence: CASSLASESAGVRQYF. CDR3 nucleotides: TGTGCCAGCAGTTTAGCTTCGGAGTCCGCGGGGGTGAGGCAGTATTTT.

The CDR3 sequence is CASSESGNQPQHF. The DNA for the CDR3 is TGTGCCAGCAGTGAATCAGGGAATCAGCCCCAGCATTTT. The chain links TRBV2 to TRBJ1-5, with D maybe TRBD1 (5 bases). V was trimmed by 2 bases and J by 4 bases, leaving 6 bases between them. Germline CDR1 reads SNHLY; CDR2 reads FYNNEI. The CDR3 has 13 residues. Drawing the rest from reference TRBV2 and TRBJ1-5, the complete variable domain is EPEVTQTPSHQVTQMGQEVILRCVPISNHLYFYWYRQILGQKVEFLVSFYNNEISEKSEIFDDQFSVERPDGSNFTLKIRSTKLEDSAMYFCASSESGNQPQHFGDGTRLSIL.

This sequence joins TRBV7-8 and TRBJ2-3, with 11 bases aligning to TRBD2. There are 16 residues in the CDR3. The junction had 8 bases not matched to a gene; V was cut back by 7 bases and J by 2 bases. Germline values: CDR1 SGHVS, CDR2 FQNEAQ. As DNA, the CDR3 is TGTGCCAGCACCCGAGGACTAGCGGGTTCCACAGATACGCAGTATTTT. Its translation is CASTRGLAGSTDTQYF.

The chain couples TRBV6-5 to TRBJ1-1; 9 positions match TRBD1. Losses at the gene ends were 4 bases for V and 10 bases for J; bases not matched to a gene: 10. From germline, CDR1 is MNHEY and CDR2 SVGAGI. The CDR3 length is 14 residues. This CDR3 reads CASSSRQGEEVAFF. The CDR3 DNA reads TGTGCCAGCAGTTCCCGACAGGGGGAGGAAGTAGCTTTCTTT.

The rearrangement uses TRBV19 and TRBJ2-3; weak D call: TRBD2 (6 bases). Germline V gene sequence: CDR1 LNHDA, CDR2 SQIVND (reference sequence). The CDR3 has 17 amino acids. The germline V and J ends were trimmed by 4 bases and 0 bases, with 17 bases remaining between them. The CDR3 sequence: CASSTLWVADSTDTQYF. CDR3 bases: TGTGCCAGTAGTACCCTTTGGGTAGCGGATAGCACAGATACGCAGTATTTT. Combining the CDR3 with reference TRBV19 and TRBJ2-3 gives the whole variable domain DGGITQSPKYLFRKEGQNVTLSCEQNLNHDAMYWYRQDPGQGLRLIYYSQIVNDFQKGDIAEGYSVSREKKESFPLTVTSAQKNPTAFYLCASSTLWVADSTDTQYFGPGTRLTVL.

The chain recombines TRBV25-1 with TRBJ1-5; D remains unclear. The CDR3 totals 13 residues. Germline V gene lookup returns CDR1 MGHDK and CDR2 SYGVNS. Trimming took 5 bases from V and 9 from J, leaving 14 bases between them. In DNA form, the CDR3 reads TGTGCCAGCAGTCCGGGTCTTAATTCGCCCCAGCATTTT. It yields the protein CASSPGLNSPQHF.

The CDR3 bases are TGTGCCAGCAGTGCTGCTCCCATCTTGACTAGCGGGAGTTCAGATACGCAGTATTTT. This codes for CASSAAPILTSGSSDTQYF. This chain connects TRBV28 to TRBJ2-3, with TRBD2 identical over 12 bases. Germline CDR1 MDHEN, CDR2 SYDVKM. Trimming cost V 5 bases and J 4 bases; bases outside gene matches: 16. The CDR3 has 19 residues.

The chain links TRBV4-1 to TRBJ2-1; 14 bases line up with TRBD2. This CDR3 spans 19 amino acids. J gave up 10 bases and V 0 bases, and 14 bases lay outside the gene matches. The germline CDR1 and CDR2 sequences are MGHRA and YSYEKL. CDR3 residues: CASSQEGLAGGRVGYEQFF. In DNA form, the CDR3 reads TGCGCCAGCAGCCAAGAAGGACTAGCGGGAGGTCGAGTGGGATACGAGCAGTTCTTC.

The sample holds a few counts of this clone. The V gene is TRBV27, the J gene TRBJ2-5, with a possible D match to TRBD1 (6 bases). The V end lost 5 bases, the J end lost 5 bases, and 12 bases lay between the germline ends. This CDR3 is built from 13 residues. Looked up from germline, CDR1 is MNHEY and CDR2 is SMNVEV (reference sequence). The CDR3 DNA sequence: TGTGCCAGCAGTCACAGGGTTAAGGAGACCCAGTACTTC. Translating gives CASSHRVKETQYF.

The gene calls are TRBV7-9 and TRBJ2-7; perhaps TRBD2 as D (6 bases). Deletions cut 4 bases from V and 2 bases from J, with 24 bases between. The V gene's germline CDR1 is SEHNR and CDR2 FQNEAQ (reference sequence). This CDR3 spans 18 amino acids. Written as DNA, the CDR3 is TGTGCCAGCAGCTCCTCCCCTGGATGGGGACTGGACCCCTACGAGCAGTACTTC. Protein sequence: CASSSSPGWGLDPYEQYF.

V usage is TRBV9 and J usage is TRBJ2-5; D ambiguous. The CDR3 is 14 amino acids. V shed 0 bases and J shed 5 bases, with 11 bases lying between them. The V gene's germline CDR1 is SGDLS and CDR2 YYNGEE. The CDR3 loop reads CASSVGVDTETQYF. CDR3 nucleotide sequence: TGTGCCAGCAGCGTAGGTGTTGACACGGAGACCCAGTACTTC. The full variable domain, rest sourced from reference TRBV9 and TRBJ2-5, is DSGVTQTPKHLITATGQRVTLRCSPRSGDLSVYWYQQSLDQGLQFLIQYYNGEERAKGNILERFSAQQFPDLHSELNLSSLELGDSALYFCASSVGVDTETQYFGPGTRLLVL.

Concerning this clone: Compared with germline, one end of the junction differs, possibly owing to a read error. The genes are TRBV5-1 and TRBJ1-2, with TRBD1 identical over 7 bases. Germline V gene sequence: CDR1 SGHRS, CDR2 YFSETQ. The CDR3 totals 11 residues. The CDR3: CASSLDGTVYF. In DNA, the CDR3 is TGCGCCAGCAGCTTGGATGGGACAGTATACTTC.

The genes are TRBV6-5 and TRBJ2-4; 7 bases fit TRBD2. Germline CDR1 MNHEY, CDR2 SVGAGI. After removal of 4 bases from V and 2 bases from J, the junction contained 8 bases not matched to a gene. The length of the CDR3 is 16 residues. The CDR3 protein is CASSWTRSQTKNIQYF. The CDR3 bases are TGTGCCAGCAGTTGGACTAGAAGTCAAACCAAAAACATTCAGTACTTC.

The chain couples TRBV5-4 to TRBJ1-5; D gene ambiguous. Trimming stripped 4 bases from V and 3 bases from J, with 5 bases between. This CDR3 region has 12 residues. Germline V gives CDR1 SGHNT, CDR2 YYREEE (reference sequence). The DNA of the CDR3 is TGTGCCAGCAGCCTCCCCAATCAGCCCCAGCATTTT. This translates into CASSLPNQPQHF.

The chain couples TRBV5-1 to TRBJ2-3; D might be TRBD2 (7 bases). Trimming cost V 4 bases and J 3 bases, with 9 bases left between them. The CDR3 contains 13 residues. CDR1 is SGHRS, CDR2 YFSETQ, per germline. CDR3 in DNA: TGCGCCAGCAGCAAGGGGGGGACAGATACGCAGTATTTT. Residues: CASSKGGTDTQYF.

CDR3: CASSLRGGLGDTQYF. DNA of the CDR3: TGCGCCAGCAGCTTACGCGGGGGGCTGGGAGATACGCAGTATTTT. The chain links TRBV5-1 to TRBJ2-3, with 8 positions matching TRBD2. After removal of 2 bases from V and 5 bases from J, the junction contained 7 bases not matched to a gene. This CDR3 region has 15 residues. Germline assignment: CDR1 SGHRS and CDR2 YFSETQ.

The chain carries TRBV7-2 and TRBJ1-6; unclear D gene. Germline CDR1 is SGHTA and CDR2 is FQGNSA. V lost 0 bases and J lost 6, with 12 bases in between. The CDR3 contains 16 residues. For the CDR3, the DNA is TGTGCCAGCAGCTTAGCAGGCACTAACCTTAATTCACCCCTCCACTTT. This translates into CASSLAGTNLNSPLHF. The full variable domain, with the rest looked up from reference TRBV7-2 and TRBJ1-6, is GAGVSQSPSNKVTEKGKDVELRCDPISGHTALYWYRQSLGQGLEFLIYFQGNSAPDKSGLPSDRFSAERTGGSVSTLTIQRTQQEDSAVYLCASSLAGTNLNSPLHFGNGTRLTVT.

This sequence joins TRBV6-1 and TRBJ1-2; 9 bases match TRBD1. J gave up 2 bases and V 4 bases, and 8 bases lay outside the gene matches. Germline V gene data show CDR1 as MNHNS and CDR2 as SASEGT. There are 16 residues in the CDR3. This CDR3 is CASSAQVGQGNYGYTF. CDR3 bases: TGTGCCAGCAGTGCCCAGGTGGGACAGGGAAACTATGGCTACACCTTC.